This TCR beta chain was sequenced during a study of cytomegalovirus exposure and HLA in healthy donors. In the study overall: There were roughly 110 million unique TCR beta sequences, drawn from 180 million or so T cells, in an earlier analysis. Whole-study findings and limits: Cytomegalovirus association was assigned to more than 150 TCR beta chains.

As concerns this clone: No antigen is known for it.

Trimming cost V 4 bases and J 8 bases; bases outside gene matches: 10. The CDR3 is 15 amino acids. The germline CDR1 and CDR2 sequences are SGDLS and YYNGEE. PCR employed 60 Vbeta and 13 Jbeta primers. Generated by immunoSEQ multiplex PCR, the TCRdb table keeps only in-frame clones and is missing some. The top ten clones hold 4.8% of a sample with about 170,000 clones, approximately 84% of them seen once. V gene TRBV9 combines with J gene TRBJ2-1, with 9 bases that match TRBD1. The sample was PBMCs. This receptor was taken from a girl aged 10 to 17 in good health and CMV-seropositive. The CDR3 DNA sequence: TGTGCCAGCAGCCCCCTCGGGACAGGGTTCGATGAGCAGTTCTTC. Translated, it gives CASSPLGTGFDEQFF.